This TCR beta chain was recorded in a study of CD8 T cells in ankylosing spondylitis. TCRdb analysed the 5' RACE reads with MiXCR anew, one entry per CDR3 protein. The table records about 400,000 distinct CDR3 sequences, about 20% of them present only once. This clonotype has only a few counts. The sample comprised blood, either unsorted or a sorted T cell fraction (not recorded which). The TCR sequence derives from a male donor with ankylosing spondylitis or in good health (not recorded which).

The CDR3 bases are TGCAGTGCTAGAGATTCGGGTGAGGGGTACTACGAGCAGTACTTC. Its translation: CSARDSGEGYYEQYF. V gene TRBV20-1 combines with J gene TRBJ2-7; D is possibly TRBD1 or TRBD2 (5 bases each). V lost 0 bases and J lost 3, with 15 bases in between. Germline lookup yields CDR1 DFQATT and CDR2 SNEGSKA (reference sequence). CDR3 size: 15 residues.